This T cell receptor gamma chain was identified in a study of gamma-delta T cells after stem cell transplantation. CDR3 length: 15 amino acids. The junction had 4 bases not matched to a gene; V was cut back by 4 bases and J by 7 bases. Per germline, CDR1 GITISATS and CDR2 ISYDGTV (reference sequence). Sample share makes this clone large (0.1 to 1%). Other DNA sequences in the same sample also yield this CDR3. TCRdb re-called the RT-PCR reads through CATT. The sample has 450 to 650 gamma-chain clones, approximately 20% seen once; the top ten hold roughly 70%. Sequenced sample: gamma-delta T cells. The chain is built from TRGV9 and TRGJP. This TCR derives from a human donor. It is not recorded whose cells these are; they may come from a transplant donor. In DNA form, the CDR3 reads TGTGCCTTGTGGGAAGTGGAGTTGGGCAAAAAAATCAAGGTATTT. As protein: CALWEVELGKKIKVF.